This TCR beta chain was identified during a study of cytomegalovirus exposure and HLA in healthy donors. The V gene lost 1 base and the J gene lost 13 bases, with 11 bases spanning the gap. The CDR3 contains 13 residues. CDR1 is SEHNR, CDR2 FQNEAQ, per germline (reference sequence). The PCR had 60 Vbeta and 13 Jbeta primers. Profiling relied on immunoSEQ multiplex PCR, and the TCRdb table lists in-frame clones only, not all of them. The sample yields 150,000 to 200,000 clones, 75% to 85% seen once. General observations from the study: Later examination showed HLA-associated TCR beta chains had greater clonal expansion than equally common others. A later analysis found most CMV-associated TCR beta chains apparently HLA-restricted. Overall, approximately 150 TCR beta chains were annotated as cytomegalovirus-associated. V- and J-gene trimming in TCR beta was tied to a missense DCLRE1C variant by an analysis performed later.

This clone was recorded once. Antigen: not known. V gene TRBV7-9 combines with J gene TRBJ1-6, with a weak D call TRBD1 (5 bases). Sequenced input: PBMCs. The clonotype comes from a woman between 18 and 30 years old in good health and CMV-seropositive. The CDR3 protein is CASSLETVPPLHF. CDR3 DNA sequence: TGTGCCAGCAGCTTAGAGACAGTTCCCCCCCTCCACTTT.